The 2 T cell receptor beta chains given below trace back to one sample, sequenced in a study of PD-L1 blockade in urothelial cancer. Time point indicated: pretreatment peripheral blood. Sequenced by immunoSEQ multiplex PCR; TCRdb stores in-frame clones only, minus some. The table has 70,000 or so clones, almost 90% seen once. Sequencing was performed on PBMCs, taken around atezolizumab (anti-PD-L1) treatment. Receptors were obtained from a man between 65 and 85 years old with urothelial cancer.

The chain employs TRBV11-2 and TRBJ1-1; maybe TRBD1 (5 bases). Per the germline V gene, CDR1 is SGHAT and CDR2 is FQNNGV. Trimming left V 0 bases short and J 4 bases short, with 15 bases between. The CDR3 extends over 16 amino acids. The CDR3 coding sequence is TGTGCCAGCAGCTTAGAGGGGACTCTGAGGAGCACTGAAGCTTTCTTT. Encoded protein: CASSLEGTLRSTEAFF.

V usage is TRBV2 and J usage is TRBJ1-2; D unclear. CDR3 size: 15 residues. Between the trimmed V and J ends, which lost 6 bases and 2 bases, there was a span of 16 bases. The V gene's germline CDR1 is SNHLY and CDR2 FYNNEI. The CDR3 region is CASSLEEHSNYGYTF. Here the CDR3 DNA reads TGTGCCAGCAGCCTCGAGGAGCACTCAAACTATGGCTACACCTTC.